One sample yielded the 23 T cell receptor beta chains listed below, sequenced in a study of T cell responses to AZD1222 COVID-19 vaccine. Assay used: immunoSEQ multiplex PCR; TCRdb lists only in-frame clones, some missing. The sample shows some 89,000 clones, more than 75% of them seen only once. The sample in question was peripheral blood, obtained on day 0 of MenACWY control vaccination. All receptors come from an adult in good health.

The chain employs TRBV23-1 and TRBJ1-4; a possible D gene is TRBD1 (6 bases). TRBV23-1 is given ORF status, its function remaining uncertain. Trimming shortened V by 5 bases and J by 3 bases, and 13 bases separated the two germline ends. This CDR3 is 15 amino acids long. DNA for the CDR3: TGCGCCAGCAGTTCTAAACAGGGAGCTAATGAAAAACTGTTTTTT. Encoded protein: CASSSKQGANEKLFF.

The chain is built from TRBV7-9 and TRBJ1-1; TRBD1 is a possible D gene (5 bases). CDR3 length equals 14 residues. The V gene lost 8 bases and the J gene lost 1 base, with 14 bases spanning the gap. Looked up from germline, CDR1 is SEHNR and CDR2 is FQNEAQ (reference sequence). CDR3 nucleotides: TGTGCCAGCGCCTTCGGGACGGGGAACACTGAAGCTTTCTTT. Translating gives CASAFGTGNTEAFF.

This chain connects TRBV7-2 to TRBJ1-1; D is undetermined. The CDR3 has 13 residues. Trimming removed 6 bases from V and 0 bases from J, with 8 bases in between. CDR1 is SGHTA and CDR2 is FQGNSA in the germline V gene. The CDR3, as DNA: TGTGCCAGCAGTAACCGAATGAACACTGAAGCTTTCTTT. This encodes CASSNRMNTEAFF.

The chain joins TRBV14 to TRBJ2-7, with a tentative D call TRBD1 (8 bases). Trimming removed 1 base at V and 13 bases at J, with 17 bases between. Per germline, CDR1 SGHDN and CDR2 FVKESK. This CDR3 has 13 amino acids. As DNA, the CDR3 is TGTGCCAGCAGCCAAGGACGACAGGGGAGGGTATACTTC. Protein: CASSQGRQGRVYF.

This chain uses TRBV10-2 with TRBJ2-7; 8 bases agree with TRBD1. CDR1 is WSHSY and CDR2 is SAAADI in the germline V gene. The CDR3 sequence is 13 residues long. V dropped 4 bases and J dropped 5; count of bases not matched to a gene: 4. The CDR3 bases are TGCGCCAGCAGTGGGACAGGGTCGGACGAGCAGTACTTC. This sequence encodes CASSGTGSDEQYF.

The chain combines TRBV4-2 with TRBJ1-4, with a possible D match to TRBD1 (6 bases). V lost 3 bases to trimming and J lost 0 bases, with 8 bases between them. The germline gives CDR1 LGHNA, CDR2 YNFKEQ. The CDR3 is 15 amino acids. The CDR3 here is CASSQEGATNEKLFF. The CDR3 DNA reads TGTGCCAGCAGCCAGGAGGGGGCAACTAATGAAAAACTGTTTTTT.

V gene TRBV19 combines with J gene TRBJ1-2, with 8 bases fitting TRBD1. The V gene's germline CDR1 is LNHDA and CDR2 SQIVND (reference sequence). Trimming cost V 4 bases and J 3 bases; bases outside gene matches: 7. This CDR3 has 15 residues. This CDR3 reads CASSRQGRLDYGYTF. CDR3 in DNA: TGTGCCAGTAGTAGACAGGGGCGTCTTGACTATGGCTACACCTTC.

The chain is built from TRBV2 and TRBJ1-3, with D hard to call. The V gene's germline CDR1 is SNHLY and CDR2 FYNNEI. V lost 7 bases, J lost 3 bases, and 10 bases lay in between. The length of the CDR3 is 13 residues. The CDR3 DNA is TGTGCCAGCACGTCGGGCGGTGGAAACACCATATATTTT. This gives the protein CASTSGGGNTIYF. The whole variable domain, filled in from reference TRBV2 and TRBJ1-3, reads EPEVTQTPSHQVTQMGQEVILRCVPISNHLYFYWYRQILGQKVEFLVSFYNNEISEKSEIFDDQFSVERPDGSNFTLKIRSTKLEDSAMYFCASTSGGGNTIYFGEGSWLTVV.

The gene calls are TRBV5-1 and TRBJ2-2; D call uncertain. The ends were cut back, 6 bases at V and 6 bases at J, with 12 bases in the middle. Germline CDR1 is SGHRS and CDR2 is YFSETQ. The CDR3 is 13 residues long. CDR3 DNA sequence: TGCGCCAGCACCCCGTCGGTCCCCGGGGAGCTGTTTTTT. It yields the protein CASTPSVPGELFF.

This chain connects TRBV4-1 to TRBJ2-7; D ambiguous. The V gene lost 4 bases and the J gene lost 0 bases, with 13 bases spanning the gap. CDR1 MGHRA and CDR2 YSYEKL come from the germline V gene. The CDR3 is 15 amino acids. The CDR3 DNA reads TGCGCCAGCAGCCCCACCATGATTAACTCCTACGAGCAGTACTTC. This sequence encodes CASSPTMINSYEQYF.

V is TRBV28 and J is TRBJ1-6; 7 nucleotides align to TRBD1. Looked up from germline, CDR1 is MDHEN and CDR2 is SYDVKM. This CDR3 has 15 amino acids. With 5 bases clipped from V and 4 bases from J, the junction kept 5 bases outside the gene matches. The DNA for the CDR3 is TGTGCCAGCAGTGGGGGGACAGCTTATAATTCACCCCTCCACTTT. Its protein is CASSGGTAYNSPLHF.

This sequence joins TRBV19 and TRBJ2-7; 10 bases align to TRBD1. V lost 5 bases and J lost 1; bases outside the gene matches: 11. CDR1 LNHDA and CDR2 SQIVND come from the germline V gene (reference sequence). The CDR3 contains 17 residues. The CDR3 region is CASSSLGQGTISYEQYF. The CDR3 bases are TGTGCCAGTAGTTCCCTGGGACAGGGGACGATATCCTACGAGCAGTACTTC.

The chain is built from TRBV9 and TRBJ2-7; 14 nucleotides agree with TRBD2. CDR1 is SGDLS, CDR2 YYNGEE, per germline. The CDR3 runs 15 residues. Unmatched junction bases numbered 8, after V lost 3 bases and J lost 9 bases. CDR3 sequence: CASSAGTSGSLRQYF. Here the CDR3 DNA reads TGTGCCAGCAGCGCCGGGACTAGCGGGAGTTTAAGGCAGTACTTC.

The chain carries TRBV10-3 and TRBJ1-2; 8 nucleotides match TRBD1. Germline V gene data show CDR1 as ENHRY and CDR2 as SYGVKD. The CDR3 has 16 residues. After removal of 3 bases from V and 0 bases from J, the junction contained 6 bases not matched to a gene. The CDR3 coding sequence is TGTGCCATCAGTGACCCTGGGACAGGTCCTAACTATGGCTACACCTTC. It is translated as CAISDPGTGPNYGYTF.

The genes are TRBV7-9 and TRBJ1-1; D not resolved. V lost 5 bases and J 8 bases, leaving 12 bases between the germline ends. Germline V gene lookup returns CDR1 SEHNR and CDR2 FQNEAQ (reference sequence). CDR3 length: 12 residues. The CDR3 DNA follows: TGTGCCAGCAGCCAAGCCGGGTCAGAAGCTTTCTTT. Amino acid sequence: CASSQAGSEAFF.

This clone was detected once. The chain uses TRBV18 and TRBJ2-7; D is unresolved. The CDR3 loop spans 14 amino acids. V dropped 3 bases and J dropped 1 base, with 10 bases sitting between them. The germline CDR1 and CDR2 sequences are KGHSH and LQKENI. The CDR3, as DNA: TGTGCCAGCTCACCGGTGACGGAGTCCTACGAGCAGTACTTC. Its protein is CASSPVTESYEQYF. The full variable domain, with the rest looked up from reference TRBV18 and TRBJ2-7, is NAGVMQNPRHLVRRRGQEARLRCSPMKGHSHVYWYRQLPEEGLKFMVYLQKENIIDESGMPKERFSAEFPKEGPSILRIQQVVRGDSAAYFCASSPVTESYEQYFGPGTRLTVT.

This rearrangement joins TRBV12-2 to TRBJ1-6; the D call TRBD1 from the table was never checked on the DNA. TRBV12-2 is recorded as a pseudogene. CDR3 size: 18 residues. The CDR3 bases are TGTGCAAGTCGCCACCACAGGGCCTGGGGTTCCTATAATTCACCCCTCCACTTT. Translated: CASRHHRAWGSYNSPLHF.

The gene calls are TRBV27 and TRBJ2-2; D perhaps matches TRBD2 (5 bases). Trimming shortened V by 8 bases and J by 6 bases, and 28 bases separated the two germline ends. From germline, CDR1 is MNHEY and CDR2 SMNVEV (reference sequence). The CDR3 has 18 residues. CDR3 protein: CASLDLGGLFSEPGELFF. CDR3 coding DNA: TGTGCCAGCTTAGACCTCGGCGGACTTTTTAGCGAACCCGGGGAGCTGTTTTTT.

The V and J genes are TRBV27 and TRBJ2-1; TRBD2 matches at 13 bases. Trimming cost V 4 bases and J 1 base; bases outside gene matches: 7. CDR3 length equals 18 residues. The V gene's germline CDR1 is MNHEY and CDR2 SMNVEV (reference sequence). Written as DNA, the CDR3 is TGTGCCAGCAGTTCGGGACTAGCGGGATTCCTTTCCTACAATGAGCAGTTCTTC. Translated: CASSSGLAGFLSYNEQFF.

The chain joins TRBV28 to TRBJ2-4; D uncertain. Germline CDR1 is MDHEN and CDR2 is SYDVKM. With 5 bases removed from V and 0 bases from J, the gap between germline ends came to 14 bases. The CDR3 is 16 amino acids. CDR3 residues: CASSEPSRLAKNIQYF. CDR3 nucleotides: TGTGCCAGCAGTGAACCCTCCAGGTTAGCCAAAAACATTCAGTACTTC.

The J gene is TRBJ1-2, the V gene TRBV19, with 8 bases aligning to TRBD1. Trimming removed 5 bases from V and 3 bases from J; junction bases left unmatched: 8. This CDR3 region has 15 residues. Germline V lookup: CDR1 LNHDA, CDR2 SQIVND (reference sequence). CDR3 sequence reads: CASSPRTGFHYGYTF. The DNA of the CDR3 is TGTGCCAGTAGTCCACGGACAGGGTTCCACTATGGCTACACCTTC.

This clone was detected only once. The genes are TRBV11-2 and TRBJ1-2; D might be TRBD1 (6 bases). Germline CDR1 reads SGHAT; CDR2 reads FQNNGV. V lost 0 bases and J 7 bases, leaving 18 bases between the germline ends. The CDR3 sequence is 16 residues long. The CDR3 spells CASSLDLQGISGGYTF. CDR3 nucleotide sequence: TGTGCCAGCAGCTTAGATCTGCAGGGGATATCGGGTGGCTACACCTTC.

This sequence joins TRBV28 and TRBJ1-6, with D possibly matching TRBD1 (5 bases). Germline-derived CDR1 and CDR2 are MDHEN and SYDVKM. CDR3 length equals 14 residues. Trimming took 7 bases from V and 2 from J, leaving 9 bases between them. CDR3 nucleotide sequence: TGTGCCAGCATCCCGACAGCCTATAATTCACCCCTCCACTTT. It yields the protein CASIPTAYNSPLHF. Using reference TRBV28 and TRBJ1-6 for the parts outside the CDR3, the full variable domain is DVKVTQSSRYLVKRTGEKVFLECVQDMDHENMFWYRQDPGLGLRLIYFSYDVKMKEKGDIPEGYSVSREKKERFSLILESASTNQTSMYLCASIPTAYNSPLHFGNGTRLTVT.